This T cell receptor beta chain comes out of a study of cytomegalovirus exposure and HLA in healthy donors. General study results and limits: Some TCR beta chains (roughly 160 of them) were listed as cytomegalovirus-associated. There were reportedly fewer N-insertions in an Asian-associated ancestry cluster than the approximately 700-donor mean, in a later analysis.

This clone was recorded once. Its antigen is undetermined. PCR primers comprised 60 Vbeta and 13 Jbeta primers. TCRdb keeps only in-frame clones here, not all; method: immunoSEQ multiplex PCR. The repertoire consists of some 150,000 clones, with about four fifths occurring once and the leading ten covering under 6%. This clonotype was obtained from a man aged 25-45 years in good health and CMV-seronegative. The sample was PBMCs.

In DNA, the CDR3 is TGTGCCAGCAGCTTAGATCCAGGGTTGGATTCACCCCTCCACTTT. Protein sequence: CASSLDPGLDSPLHF. The gene calls are TRBV7-6 and TRBJ1-6; TRBD1 is a possible D gene (5 bases). This CDR3 is 15 amino acids long. The germline V gene encodes CDR1 SGHVS and CDR2 FNYEAQ. V was pared by 1 base and J by 8 bases, with 12 bases between. Looking up the rest from reference TRBV7-6 and TRBJ1-6 gives the full variable domain: GAGVSQSPRYKVTKRGQDVALRCDPISGHVSLYWYRQALGQGPEFLTYFNYEAQQDKSGLPNDRFSAERPEGSISTLTIQRTEQRDSAMYRCASSLDPGLDSPLHFGNGTRLTVT.